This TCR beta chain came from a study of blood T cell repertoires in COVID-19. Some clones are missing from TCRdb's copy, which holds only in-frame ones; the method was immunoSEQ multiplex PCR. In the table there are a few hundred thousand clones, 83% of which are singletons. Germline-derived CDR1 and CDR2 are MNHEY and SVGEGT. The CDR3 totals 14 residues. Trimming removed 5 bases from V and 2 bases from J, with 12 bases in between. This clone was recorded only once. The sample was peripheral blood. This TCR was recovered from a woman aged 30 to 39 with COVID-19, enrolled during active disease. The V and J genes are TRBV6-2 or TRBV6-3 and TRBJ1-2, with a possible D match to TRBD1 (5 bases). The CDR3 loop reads CASSPAGRNYGYTF. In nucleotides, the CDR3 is TGTGCCAGCAGTCCGGCAGGGCGCAACTATGGCTACACCTTC.